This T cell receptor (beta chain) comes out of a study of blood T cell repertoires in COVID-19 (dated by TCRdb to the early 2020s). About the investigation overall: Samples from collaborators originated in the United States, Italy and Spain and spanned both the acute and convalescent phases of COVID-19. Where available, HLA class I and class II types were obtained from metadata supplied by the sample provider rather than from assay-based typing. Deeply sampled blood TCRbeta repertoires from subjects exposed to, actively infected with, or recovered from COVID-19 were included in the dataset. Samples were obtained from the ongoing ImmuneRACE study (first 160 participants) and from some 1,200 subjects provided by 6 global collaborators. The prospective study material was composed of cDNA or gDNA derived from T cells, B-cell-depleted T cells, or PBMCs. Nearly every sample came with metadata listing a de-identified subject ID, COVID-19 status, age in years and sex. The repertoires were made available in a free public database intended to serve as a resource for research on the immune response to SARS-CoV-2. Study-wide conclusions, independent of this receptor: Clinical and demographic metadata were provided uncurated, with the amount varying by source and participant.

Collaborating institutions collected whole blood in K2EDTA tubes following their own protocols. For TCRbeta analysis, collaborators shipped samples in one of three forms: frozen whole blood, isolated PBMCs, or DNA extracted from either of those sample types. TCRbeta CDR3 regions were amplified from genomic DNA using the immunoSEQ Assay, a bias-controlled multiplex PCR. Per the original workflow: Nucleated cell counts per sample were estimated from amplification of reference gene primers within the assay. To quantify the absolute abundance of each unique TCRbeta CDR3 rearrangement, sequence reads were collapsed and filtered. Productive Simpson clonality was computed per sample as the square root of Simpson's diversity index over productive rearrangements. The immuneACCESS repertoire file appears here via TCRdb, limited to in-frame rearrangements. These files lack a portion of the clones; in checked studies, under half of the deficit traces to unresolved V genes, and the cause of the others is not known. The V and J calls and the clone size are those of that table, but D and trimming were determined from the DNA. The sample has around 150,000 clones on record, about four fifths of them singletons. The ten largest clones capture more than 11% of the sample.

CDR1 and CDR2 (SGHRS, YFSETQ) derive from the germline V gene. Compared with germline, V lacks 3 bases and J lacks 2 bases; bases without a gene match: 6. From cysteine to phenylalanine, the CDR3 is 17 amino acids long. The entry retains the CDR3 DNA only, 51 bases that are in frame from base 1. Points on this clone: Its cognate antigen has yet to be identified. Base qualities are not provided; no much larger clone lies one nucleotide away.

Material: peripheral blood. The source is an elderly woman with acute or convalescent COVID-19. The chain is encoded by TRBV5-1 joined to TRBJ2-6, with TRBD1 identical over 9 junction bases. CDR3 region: CASSSGQGTAGANVLTF. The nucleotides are TGCGCCAGCAGCTCCGGACAGGGGACTGCTGGGGCCAACGTCCTGACTTTC.